The source of this T cell receptor beta chain is a study of blood T cell repertoires in COVID-19. Study-wide context: The samples span acute and convalescent COVID-19 from the United States, Italy and Spain.

Clones were read by immunoSEQ multiplex PCR, and TCRdb kept only the in-frame ones, dropping some. Among tens of thousands of clones, about 80% were seen once, and the ten largest hold approximately 23%. This clone has just one count. Sequenced: peripheral blood. The TCR comes from a human donor in a cohort sampled during active COVID-19.

The CDR3 DNA sequence: TGTGCCACCAGCAGATCCCCCGCAGATACGCAGTATTTT. This encodes CATSRSPADTQYF. The chain combines TRBV15 with TRBJ2-3, with D unclear. The CDR3 sequence is 13 residues long. V dropped 2 bases and J dropped 4 bases, with 7 bases sitting between them. Germline CDR1 is LNHNV and CDR2 is YYDKDF (reference sequence).